This T cell receptor (beta chain) came from a study of long-term antiretroviral therapy in people with HIV. immunoSEQ v3.0 was run at survey level. Only in-frame clones appear in the TCRdb table, and some are missing; sequencing was by immunoSEQ multiplex PCR. The sample consists of 7,500 to 10,000 clones, about four fifths of them appearing once. The CDR3 totals 14 residues. Germline V gene lookup returns CDR1 SNHLY and CDR2 FYNNEI. V dropped 4 bases and J dropped 5 bases, with 15 bases sitting between them. The receptor was isolated from a young man with HIV. Material: unsorted PBMCs, obtained 0.3 years before starting antiretroviral therapy. V is TRBV2 and J is TRBJ2-7; D is unresolved. The CDR3 coding sequence is TGTGCCAGCAGTGTCGCAAGGGCCGTTCACGAGCAGTACTTC. Translated, it gives CASSVARAVHEQYF.